Shown below are 13 T cell receptor beta chains from a single sample sequenced in a study of cytomegalovirus exposure and HLA in healthy donors. Primers included in the PCR were 60 Vbeta and 13 Jbeta primers. The repertoire was sequenced with immunoSEQ multiplex PCR; TCRdb's copy has only in-frame clones and lacks some. The sample lists some 82,000 clones, roughly 80% occurring once. The sequencing sample was made of PBMCs. Receptors were obtained from a woman in her fifties or sixties in good health and CMV-seronegative.

CDR3 nucleotides: TGTGCCATCAGTGAAGGGACAGGGGCGTTTAGCAATCAGCCCCAGCATTTT. Its protein product is CAISEGTGAFSNQPQHF. The chain carries TRBV10-3 and TRBJ1-5, with TRBD1 matching over 10 bases. CDR1 is ENHRY, CDR2 SYGVKD, per germline. Trimming removed 3 bases from V and 0 bases from J; junction bases left unmatched: 5. The CDR3 runs 17 residues.

The rearrangement joins TRBV7-3 to TRBJ2-1; D perhaps matches TRBD1 (5 bases). CDR1 is SGHTA and CDR2 is FQGTGA in the germline V gene. The CDR3 is 16 amino acids. Trimming shortened V by 3 bases and J by 2 bases, and 14 bases separated the two germline ends. The CDR3 DNA sequence: TGTGCCAGCAGCTTGCAGGGTCTCGATGCCTACAATGAGCAGTTCTTC. It encodes CASSLQGLDAYNEQFF.

V is TRBV2 and J is TRBJ1-1; TRBD1 agrees at 7 bases. The CDR3 runs 14 residues. V shed 6 bases, J shed 3 bases, and the junction held 7 bases outside the gene matches. CDR1 and CDR2 (germline): SNHLY, FYNNEI. Here the CDR3 reads CASREETGDTEAFF. The CDR3, as DNA: TGTGCCAGCAGAGAGGAAACAGGGGACACTGAAGCTTTCTTT.

DNA of the CDR3: TGTGCCAGCAGCAAAGCGTTCCGGACTAGTACATACGAGCAGTACTTC. It codes for CASSKAFRTSTYEQYF. The V call is TRBV21-1, the J call TRBJ2-7; TRBD2, the table's D call, was not compared with the DNA. TRBV21-1 is described as a pseudogene. The CDR3 has 16 residues.

The rearrangement links TRBV30 to TRBJ1-6; D possibly corresponds to TRBD1 (5 bases). Germline CDR1 is GTSNPN and CDR2 is SVGIG (reference sequence). The CDR3 extends over 12 amino acids. The ends were cut back, 3 bases at V and 6 bases at J, with 6 bases in the middle. CDR3 residues: CAWRQVNSPLHF. The CDR3 DNA is TGTGCCTGGAGACAGGTTAATTCACCCCTCCACTTT. The full variable domain, in which reference TRBV30 and TRBJ1-6 provide the parts outside the CDR3, is SQTIHQWPATLVQPVGSPLSLECTVEGTSNPNLYWYRQAAGRGLQLLFYSVGIGQISSEVPQNLSASRPQDRQFILSSKKLLLSDSGFYLCAWRQVNSPLHFGNGTRLTVT.

This chain joins TRBV5-1 and TRBJ2-5, with 7 positions matching TRBD1. CDR3 length: 13 residues. Germline loops: CDR1 SGHRS, CDR2 YFSETQ. V lost 3 bases, J lost 1 base, and 0 bases stayed unmatched. The CDR3 bases are TGCGCCAGCAGCTGGGACAGCCAAGAGACCCAGTACTTC. This codes for CASSWDSQETQYF.

The chain has TRBV10-1 and TRBJ2-7, with TRBD1 matching over 7 bases. V was pared by 3 bases and J by 5 bases, with 7 bases of the junction left unmatched. The CDR3 totals 14 residues. Per germline, CDR1 WNHNN and CDR2 SYGVQD (reference sequence). The CDR3 bases are TGCGCCAGCAGTGATTCCCCCGGACAGGACGAGCAGTACTTC. This gives the protein CASSDSPGQDEQYF.

The J gene is TRBJ2-4, the V gene TRBV15, with unresolved D. Germline values: CDR1 LNHNV, CDR2 YYDKDF (reference sequence). This CDR3 spans 14 amino acids. The V end was cut by 3 bases, the J end by 0 bases, with 6 bases between. CDR3 loop: CATSSSLAKNIQYF. CDR3 in DNA: TGTGCCACCAGCAGTTCCTTAGCCAAAAACATTCAGTACTTC.

This clone has only one observation. The J gene is TRBJ1-5, the V gene TRBV6-1, with 7 bases aligning to TRBD1. The germline gives CDR1 MNHNS, CDR2 SASEGT. The V segment lost 3 bases and the J segment 1 base; nucleotides outside the gene matches: 6. The CDR3 loop spans 16 amino acids. CDR3 residues: CASSDVLTGSNQPQHF. CDR3 in DNA: TGTGCCAGCAGTGATGTCCTGACAGGGAGCAATCAGCCCCAGCATTTT.

The count of this clone is one. The CDR3 sequence: CASSLEGGGLGEQFF. In DNA, the CDR3 is TGTGCCAGCAGCTTAGAGGGGGGGGGCCTGGGGGAGCAGTTCTTC. V and J are TRBV13 and TRBJ2-1; possible D gene TRBD2, 7 bases. The V gene lost 1 base and the J gene lost 10 bases, with 17 bases spanning the gap. This CDR3 contains 15 residues. The V gene's germline CDR1 is PRHDT and CDR2 FYEKMQ (reference sequence).

The chain has TRBV18 and TRBJ2-1, with D tentatively TRBD2 (6 bases). V lost 2 bases and J 3 bases, leaving 14 bases between the germline ends. Looked up from germline, CDR1 is KGHSH and CDR2 is LQKENI. There are 16 residues in the CDR3. CDR3 protein: CASSPSERADYNEQFF. CDR3 nucleotide sequence: TGTGCCAGCTCACCATCGGAGCGGGCCGACTACAATGAGCAGTTCTTC.

The chain links TRBV6-6 to TRBJ2-3, with D maybe TRBD2 (6 bases). This CDR3 has 14 amino acids. V was cut by 1 base and J by 10 bases, with 15 bases left in between. CDR1 and CDR2 from the germline V gene are MNHNY and SVGAGI (reference sequence). CDR3: CASSYLAASEAQYF. CDR3 nucleotides: TGTGCCAGCAGTTACTTAGCGGCCTCAGAGGCGCAGTATTTT.

The V call is TRBV7-8, the J call TRBJ2-5; TRBD2 matches 9 bases. Trimming took 4 bases from V and 3 from J; bases not matched to a gene: 9. The CDR3 consists of 16 residues. Looked up from germline, CDR1 is SGHVS and CDR2 is FQNEAQ. CDR3 in DNA: TGTGCCAGCAGCTCCCTGGCGGGGGGGACTGAAGAGACCCAGTACTTC. This codes for CASSSLAGGTEETQYF.